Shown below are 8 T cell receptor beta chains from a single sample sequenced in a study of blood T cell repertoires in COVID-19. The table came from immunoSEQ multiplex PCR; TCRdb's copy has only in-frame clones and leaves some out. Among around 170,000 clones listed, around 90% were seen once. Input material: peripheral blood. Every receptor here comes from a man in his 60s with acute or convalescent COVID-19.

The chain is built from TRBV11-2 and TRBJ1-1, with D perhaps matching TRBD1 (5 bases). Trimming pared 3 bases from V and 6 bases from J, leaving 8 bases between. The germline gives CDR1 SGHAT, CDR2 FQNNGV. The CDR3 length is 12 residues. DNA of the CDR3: TGTGCCAGCAGCTTGGACAATCCTGAAGCTTTCTTT. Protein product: CASSLDNPEAFF.

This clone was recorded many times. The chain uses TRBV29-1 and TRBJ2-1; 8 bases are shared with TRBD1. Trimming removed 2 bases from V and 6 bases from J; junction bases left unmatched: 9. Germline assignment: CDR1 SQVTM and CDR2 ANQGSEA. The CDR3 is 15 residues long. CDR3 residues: CSVEPGQGAGNEQFF. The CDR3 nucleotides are TGCAGCGTTGAACCCGGACAGGGCGCGGGCAATGAGCAGTTCTTC.

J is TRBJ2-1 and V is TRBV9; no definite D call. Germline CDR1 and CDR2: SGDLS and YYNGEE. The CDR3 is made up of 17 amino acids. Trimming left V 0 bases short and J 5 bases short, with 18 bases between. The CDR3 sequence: CASSVGASQPLDNEQFF. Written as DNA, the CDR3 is TGTGCCAGCAGCGTAGGGGCCAGCCAGCCTTTGGACAATGAGCAGTTCTTC. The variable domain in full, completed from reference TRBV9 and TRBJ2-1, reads DSGVTQTPKHLITATGQRVTLRCSPRSGDLSVYWYQQSLDQGLQFLIQYYNGEERAKGNILERFSAQQFPDLHSELNLSSLELGDSALYFCASSVGASQPLDNEQFFGPGTRLTVL.

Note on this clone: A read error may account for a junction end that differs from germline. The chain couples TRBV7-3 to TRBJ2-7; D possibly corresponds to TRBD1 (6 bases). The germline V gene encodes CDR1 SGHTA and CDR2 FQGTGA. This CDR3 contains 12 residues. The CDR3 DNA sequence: TGTGCCAGCAGCTCCGCCGGGACACCGATCCACTTC. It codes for CASSSAGTPIHF. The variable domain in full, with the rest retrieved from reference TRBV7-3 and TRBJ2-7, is GAGVSQTPSNKVTEKGKYVELRCDPISGHTALYWYRQSLGQGPEFLIYFQGTGAADDSGLPNDRFFAVRPEGSVSTLKIQRTERGDSAVYLCASSSAGTPIHFGPGTRLTVT.

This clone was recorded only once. For the CDR3, the DNA is TGTGCCAGCAGTTTAACAGGGGGCGCGGGTAACACTGAAGCTTTCTTT. Protein: CASSLTGGAGNTEAFF. The chain couples TRBV27 to TRBJ1-1, with 9 bases fitting TRBD1. The V and J ends lost 2 bases and 2 bases, in that order; junction bases with no gene match: 6. The CDR3 is 16 residues long. Germline CDR1 and CDR2: MNHEY and SMNVEV (reference sequence).

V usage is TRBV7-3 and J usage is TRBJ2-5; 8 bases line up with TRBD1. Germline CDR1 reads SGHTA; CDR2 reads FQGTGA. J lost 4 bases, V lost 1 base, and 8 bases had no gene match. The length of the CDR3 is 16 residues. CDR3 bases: TGTGCCAGCAGCTTAAATTCCCAGGGGGCTGGAGAGACCCAGTACTTC. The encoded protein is CASSLNSQGAGETQYF.

The CDR3 loop reads CASSFGTGSGSNEKLFF. The DNA of the CDR3 is TGCGCCAGTTCCTTTGGGACAGGGTCTGGGAGTAATGAAAAACTGTTTTTT. This chain joins TRBV5-1 and TRBJ1-4; TRBD1 matches 9 bases. There are 17 residues in the CDR3. Germline V gene sequence: CDR1 SGHRS, CDR2 YFSETQ. J gave up 4 bases and V 8 bases, and 15 bases lay outside the gene matches.

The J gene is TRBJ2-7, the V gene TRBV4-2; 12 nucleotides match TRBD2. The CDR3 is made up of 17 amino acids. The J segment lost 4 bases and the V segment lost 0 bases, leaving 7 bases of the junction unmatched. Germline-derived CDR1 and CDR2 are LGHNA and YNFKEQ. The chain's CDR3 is CASSQDGLAGGRYEQYF. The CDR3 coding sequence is TGTGCCAGCAGCCAAGATGGTCTAGCGGGAGGGAGGTACGAGCAGTACTTC.